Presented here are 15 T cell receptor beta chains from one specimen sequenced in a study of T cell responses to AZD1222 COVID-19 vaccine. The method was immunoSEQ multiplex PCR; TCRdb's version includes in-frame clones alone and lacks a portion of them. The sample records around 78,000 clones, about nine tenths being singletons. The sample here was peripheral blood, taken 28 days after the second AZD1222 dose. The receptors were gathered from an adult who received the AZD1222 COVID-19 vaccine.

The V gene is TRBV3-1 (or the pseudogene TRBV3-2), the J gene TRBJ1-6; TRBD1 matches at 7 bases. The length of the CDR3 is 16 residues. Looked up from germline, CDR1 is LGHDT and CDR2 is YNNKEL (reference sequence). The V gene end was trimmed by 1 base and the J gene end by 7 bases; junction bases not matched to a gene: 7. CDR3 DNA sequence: TGTGCCAGCAGCCAAGCATCGACAGGGAGCAATTCACCCCTCCACTTT. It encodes CASSQASTGSNSPLHF.

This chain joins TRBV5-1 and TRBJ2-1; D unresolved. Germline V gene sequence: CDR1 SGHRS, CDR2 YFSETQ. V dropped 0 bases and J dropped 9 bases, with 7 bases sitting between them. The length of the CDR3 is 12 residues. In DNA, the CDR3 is TGCGCCAGCAGCTTGGAATTTGGTGAGCAGTTCTTC. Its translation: CASSLEFGEQFF.

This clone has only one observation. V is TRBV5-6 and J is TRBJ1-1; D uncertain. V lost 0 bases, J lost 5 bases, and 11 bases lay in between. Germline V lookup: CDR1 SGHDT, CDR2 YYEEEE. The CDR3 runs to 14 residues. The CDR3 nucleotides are TGTGCCAGCAGCTTGGAAAGTAGGGTGACTGAAGCTTTCTTT. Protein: CASSLESRVTEAFF.

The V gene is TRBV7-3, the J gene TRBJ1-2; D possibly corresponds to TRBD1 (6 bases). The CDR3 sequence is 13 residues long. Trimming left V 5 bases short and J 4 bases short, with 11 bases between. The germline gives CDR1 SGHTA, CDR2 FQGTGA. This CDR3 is CASSAGQSYGYTF. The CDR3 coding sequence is TGTGCCAGCAGCGCAGGACAGTCCTATGGCTACACCTTC.

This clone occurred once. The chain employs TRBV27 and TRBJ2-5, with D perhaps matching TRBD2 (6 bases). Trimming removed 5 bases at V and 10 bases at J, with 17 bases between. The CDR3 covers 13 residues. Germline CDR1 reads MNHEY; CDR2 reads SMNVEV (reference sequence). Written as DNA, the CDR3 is TGTGCCAGCAGTCCCCGCCCAGGGCGGGACCAGTACTTC. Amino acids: CASSPRPGRDQYF.

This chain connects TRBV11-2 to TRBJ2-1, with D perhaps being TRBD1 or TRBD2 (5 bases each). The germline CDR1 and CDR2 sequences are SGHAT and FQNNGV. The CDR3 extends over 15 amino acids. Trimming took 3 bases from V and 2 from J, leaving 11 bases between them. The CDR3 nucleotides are TGTGCCAGCAGCTTCGAGGGGTACCCCTACAATGAGCAGTTCTTC. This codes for CASSFEGYPYNEQFF.

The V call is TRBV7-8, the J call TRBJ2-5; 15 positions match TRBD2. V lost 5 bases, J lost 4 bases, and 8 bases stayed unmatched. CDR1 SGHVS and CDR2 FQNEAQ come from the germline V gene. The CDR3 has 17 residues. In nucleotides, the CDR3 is TGTGCCAGCAGCCCGCCGGGACTAGCGGGGGGAGGAGAGACCCAGTACTTC. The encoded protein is CASSPPGLAGGGETQYF.

The CDR3 protein is CATSDPTGTSGNIQYF. CDR3 nucleotides: TGTGCCACCAGTGACCCCACTGGGACTAGCGGAAACATTCAGTACTTC. J is TRBJ2-4 and V is TRBV24-1; 11 bases line up with TRBD2. V lost 4 bases, J lost 6 bases, and 7 bases stayed unmatched. The CDR3 covers 16 residues. CDR1 and CDR2 (germline): KGHDR, SFDVKD.

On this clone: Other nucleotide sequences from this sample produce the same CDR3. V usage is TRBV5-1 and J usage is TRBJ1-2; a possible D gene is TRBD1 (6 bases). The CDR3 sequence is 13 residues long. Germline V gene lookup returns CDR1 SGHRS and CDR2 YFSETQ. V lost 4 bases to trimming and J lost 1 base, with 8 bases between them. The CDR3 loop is CASSLDSNYGYTF. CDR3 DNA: TGCGCCAGCAGCCTGGACAGTAACTATGGCTACACCTTC.

DNA of the CDR3: TGTGCCAGTAGTACCGGGGCCGCGGCCGGGGAGCTGTTTTTT. It encodes CASSTGAAAGELFF. V usage is TRBV19 and J usage is TRBJ2-2, with D possibly being TRBD1 or TRBD2 (5 bases each). This CDR3 has 14 amino acids. The V gene lost 4 bases and the J gene lost 6 bases, with 12 bases spanning the gap. CDR1 and CDR2 from the germline V gene are LNHDA and SQIVND (reference sequence). Based on the CDR3 plus reference TRBV19 and TRBJ2-2, the full variable domain is DGGITQSPKYLFRKEGQNVTLSCEQNLNHDAMYWYRQDPGQGLRLIYYSQIVNDFQKGDIAEGYSVSREKKESFPLTVTSAQKNPTAFYLCASSTGAAAGELFFGEGSRLTVL.

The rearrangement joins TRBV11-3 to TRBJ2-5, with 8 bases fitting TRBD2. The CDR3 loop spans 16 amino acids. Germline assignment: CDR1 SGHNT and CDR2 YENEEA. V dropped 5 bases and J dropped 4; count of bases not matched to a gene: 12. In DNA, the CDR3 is TGTGCCAGCAGCCCTTCGGCGGGGGGCCGGGGAGAGACCCAGTACTTC. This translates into CASSPSAGGRGETQYF.

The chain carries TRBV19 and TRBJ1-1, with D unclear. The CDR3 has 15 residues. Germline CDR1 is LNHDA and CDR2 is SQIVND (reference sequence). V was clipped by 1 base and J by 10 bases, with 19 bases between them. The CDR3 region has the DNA TGTGCCAGTAGTATAGGTCCGGGTCGGGGTCCTCCAGCTTTCTTT. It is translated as CASSIGPGRGPPAFF.

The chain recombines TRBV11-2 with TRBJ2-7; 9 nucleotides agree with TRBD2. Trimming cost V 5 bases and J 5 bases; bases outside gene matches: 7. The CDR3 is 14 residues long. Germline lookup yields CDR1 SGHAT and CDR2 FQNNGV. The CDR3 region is CASSRRLAVHEQYF. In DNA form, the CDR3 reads TGTGCCAGCAGCCGAAGACTAGCGGTACACGAGCAGTACTTC.

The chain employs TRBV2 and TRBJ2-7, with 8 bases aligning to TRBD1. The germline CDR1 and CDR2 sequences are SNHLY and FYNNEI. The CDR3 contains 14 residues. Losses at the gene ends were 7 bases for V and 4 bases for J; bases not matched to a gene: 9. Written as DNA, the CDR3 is TGTGCCAGCAATGCCGGACAGGGTATTTACGAGCAGTACTTC. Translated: CASNAGQGIYEQYF.

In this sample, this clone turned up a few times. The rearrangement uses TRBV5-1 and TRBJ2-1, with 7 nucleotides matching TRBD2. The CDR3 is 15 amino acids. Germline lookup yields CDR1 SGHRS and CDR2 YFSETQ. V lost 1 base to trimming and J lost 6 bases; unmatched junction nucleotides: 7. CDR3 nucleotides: TGCGCCAGCAGCTTGAGGACTAGTGGAGGCAATGAGCAGTTCTTC. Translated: CASSLRTSGGNEQFF.